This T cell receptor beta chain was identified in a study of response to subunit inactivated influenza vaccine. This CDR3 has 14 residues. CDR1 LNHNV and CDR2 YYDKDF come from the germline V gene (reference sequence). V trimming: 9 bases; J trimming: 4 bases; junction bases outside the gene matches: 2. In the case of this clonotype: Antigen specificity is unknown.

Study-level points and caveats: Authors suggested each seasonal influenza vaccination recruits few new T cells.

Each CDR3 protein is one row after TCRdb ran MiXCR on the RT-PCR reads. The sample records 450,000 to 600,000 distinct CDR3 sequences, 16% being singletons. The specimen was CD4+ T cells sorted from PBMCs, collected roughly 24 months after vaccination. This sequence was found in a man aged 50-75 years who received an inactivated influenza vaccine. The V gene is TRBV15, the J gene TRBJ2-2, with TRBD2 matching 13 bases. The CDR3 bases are TGTGCCACTAGACTAGCGGGGGGCACCGGGGAGCTGTTTTTT. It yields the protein CATRLAGGTGELFF.